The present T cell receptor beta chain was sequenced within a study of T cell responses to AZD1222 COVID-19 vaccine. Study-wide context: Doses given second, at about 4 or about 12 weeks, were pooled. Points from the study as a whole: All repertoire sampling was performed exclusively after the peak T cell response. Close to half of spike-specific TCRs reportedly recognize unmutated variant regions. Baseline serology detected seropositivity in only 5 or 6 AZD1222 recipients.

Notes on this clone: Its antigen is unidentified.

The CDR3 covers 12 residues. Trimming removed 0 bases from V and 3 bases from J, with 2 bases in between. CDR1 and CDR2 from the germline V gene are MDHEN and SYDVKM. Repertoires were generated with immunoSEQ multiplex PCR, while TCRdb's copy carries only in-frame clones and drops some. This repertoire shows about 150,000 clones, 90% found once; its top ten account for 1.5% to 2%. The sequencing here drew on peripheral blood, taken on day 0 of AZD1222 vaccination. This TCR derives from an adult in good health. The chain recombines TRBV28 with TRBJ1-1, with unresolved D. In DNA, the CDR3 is TGTGCCAGCAGTTTATGGTACACTGAAGCTTTCTTT. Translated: CASSLWYTEAFF.